This T cell receptor (beta chain) stems from a study of blood T cell repertoires in COVID-19. Only in-frame clones appear in the TCRdb table, and some are missing; sequencing was by immunoSEQ multiplex PCR. Of approximately 390,000 clones in the sample, nearly 90% were seen once. This clone has just a few counts. The CDR3 loop spans 13 amino acids. Germline V lookup: CDR1 MNHNS, CDR2 SASEGT. V lost 2 bases to trimming and J lost 5 bases, with 4 bases between them. The TCR comes from a woman aged 40-49 years with acute COVID-19. Sequencing was carried out using PBMCs or T cells enriched from blood (not recorded which). This chain connects TRBV6-1 to TRBJ1-6; D remains ambiguous. The CDR3 nucleotides read TGTGCCAGCAGTGAACCTAATAATTCACCCCTCCACTTT. It specifies CASSEPNNSPLHF.